A single sample gave rise to the 11 T cell receptor beta chains below, sequenced in a study of blood T cell repertoires in COVID-19. Profiled with immunoSEQ multiplex PCR; TCRdb holds only in-frame clones, not every one. This table has approximately 49,000 clones, 68% appearing once. The sample taken for sequencing was peripheral blood. These receptors all stem from a woman in her seventies with acute or convalescent COVID-19.

In this sample, this clone turned up a few times. This chain connects TRBV10-2 to TRBJ1-4, with no clear D. Per germline, CDR1 WSHSY and CDR2 SAAADI. This CDR3 comprises 14 residues. V lost 3 bases, J lost 3 bases, and 8 bases lay in between. CDR3 residues: CASSDRGANEKLFF. The CDR3 nucleotides read TGCGCCAGCAGTGACCGGGGAGCTAATGAAAAACTGTTTTTT.

The genes are TRBV19 and TRBJ1-1, with 8 bases aligning to TRBD1. With V trimmed by 7 bases and J by 6 bases, 7 bases remained unmatched. Per the germline V gene, CDR1 is LNHDA and CDR2 is SQIVND (reference sequence). The CDR3 loop spans 13 amino acids. The CDR3 here is CASTTTGVSEAFF. CDR3 nucleotide sequence: TGTGCCAGTACTACGACAGGGGTATCTGAAGCTTTCTTT.

The chain couples TRBV4-1 to TRBJ1-4; unclear D gene. CDR1 is MGHRA and CDR2 is YSYEKL in the germline V gene. V gave up 0 bases and J gave up 5 bases, with 10 bases separating them. This CDR3 comprises 15 residues. In DNA form, the CDR3 reads TGCGCCAGCAGCCAAGATGGGCTTGGAAATGAAAAACTGTTTTTT. Its protein product is CASSQDGLGNEKLFF.

The sample holds a few counts of this clone. The chain has TRBV7-3 and TRBJ1-1, with 8 bases lining up with TRBD1. CDR1 and CDR2 (germline): SGHTA, FQGTGA. V was clipped by 5 bases and J by 4 bases; unmatched bases: 6. The CDR3 is 14 residues long. The CDR3: CASSAGQGITEAFF. The DNA for the CDR3 is TGTGCCAGCAGCGCCGGACAGGGAATCACTGAAGCTTTCTTT.

CDR3 sequence (DNA): TGTGCCAGCAGCCAAGATAGGGGCAGTGAAGCTTTCTTT. This gives the protein CASSQDRGSEAFF. The V and J genes are TRBV3-1 (or the pseudogene TRBV3-2) and TRBJ1-1; tentative D call: TRBD1 (5 bases). The length of the CDR3 is 13 residues. V was shortened by 0 bases and J by 7 bases, with 9 bases between the two germline ends. Germline V lookup: CDR1 LGHDT, CDR2 YNNKEL (reference sequence).

The genes are TRBV5-6 and TRBJ2-3; D is possibly TRBD2 (6 bases). This CDR3 spans 15 amino acids. The V gene's germline CDR1 is SGHDT and CDR2 YYEEEE. Trimming left V 0 bases short and J 3 bases short, with 11 bases between. The DNA for the CDR3 is TGTGCCAGCAGCTTGGTCCCCCGGGGGACAGATACGCAGTATTTT. This codes for CASSLVPRGTDTQYF.

This clone has only one observation. The chain employs TRBV29-1 and TRBJ2-7; possible D gene TRBD2, 6 bases. Deletions cut 1 base from V and 2 bases from J, with 12 bases between. Looked up from germline, CDR1 is SQVTM and CDR2 is ANQGSEA. This CDR3 has 14 amino acids. CDR3 sequence reads: CSVEGWGVTYEQYF. The CDR3 bases are TGCAGCGTTGAAGGGTGGGGGGTGACCTACGAGCAGTACTTC.

This clone was seen only a few times. The chain couples TRBV19 to TRBJ2-5; TRBD1 might be the D (6 bases). V was clipped by 7 bases and J by 1 base, with 10 bases between them. CDR3 length equals 13 residues. Germline V lookup: CDR1 LNHDA, CDR2 SQIVND (reference sequence). The CDR3 here is CASMAQGQETQYF. The CDR3 coding sequence is TGTGCCAGTATGGCACAGGGCCAAGAGACCCAGTACTTC.

The CDR3 sequence: CASSVGGAGANVLTF. DNA of the CDR3: TGTGCCAGCAGCGTAGGGGGGGCTGGGGCCAACGTCCTGACTTTC. The V and J genes are TRBV9 and TRBJ2-6; D perhaps matches TRBD2 (6 bases). V lost 0 bases and J lost 2, with 6 bases in between. The V gene's germline CDR1 is SGDLS and CDR2 YYNGEE. The CDR3 runs to 15 residues.

The rearrangement links TRBV28 to TRBJ1-2; D is perhaps TRBD1 (5 bases). The V gene's germline CDR1 is MDHEN and CDR2 SYDVKM. The CDR3 contains 15 residues. V lost 4 bases and J 5 bases, leaving 17 bases between the germline ends. CDR3 DNA: TGTGCCAGCAGTTCCCGCCGGCGGGGGGGGTATGGCTACACCTTC. Translated, it gives CASSSRRRGGYGYTF.

The chain recombines TRBV19 with TRBJ1-2; no firm D call. Per the germline V gene, CDR1 is LNHDA and CDR2 is SQIVND (reference sequence). The CDR3 extends over 16 amino acids. Trimming cost V 6 bases and J 2 bases, with 19 bases left between them. In DNA, the CDR3 is TGTGCCAGTAGATCGGTCACTACTACGGTGAACTATGGCTACACCTTC. Translation: CASRSVTTTVNYGYTF.